These 14 T cell receptor beta chains were all obtained from the same sample, sequenced in a study of human T cells and chemical hapten exposure. The time point denotes: patch test 1, 2 weeks after DPC sensitization. Described treatment: therapeutic diphenylcyclopropenone sensitization with weekly scalp DPC. MiXCR was run by TCRdb on the RACE reads, yielding one entry per CDR3 protein. The sample lists about 380,000 distinct CDR3 sequences, nearly 5% seen once, with around 2% in the top ten. Here the sequenced sample was whole blood, taken in connection with sensitization to the hapten diphenylcyclopropenone (DPC). Every receptor here comes from a woman in her fifties or sixties with alopecia areata. Some clones in this sample may be carry-over from other donors' samples.

As regards this clonotype: The conserved phenylalanine or tryptophan is not found at the CDR3 terminus, so this likely reflects a read error. The chain is built from TRBV6-6 and TRBJ1-4; D is unclear. V was clipped by 7 bases and J by 2 bases, with 11 bases between them. Germline values: CDR1 MNHNY, CDR2 SVGAGI (reference sequence). The CDR3 loop spans 14 amino acids. The CDR3 nucleotides read TGTGCCAGCAACCTACTTAATACTAATGAAAAACTGTTTTAT. Protein: CASNLLNTNEKLFY.

J is TRBJ2-2 and V is TRBV6-6, with D possibly being TRBD1 or TRBD2 (5 bases each). Trimming cost V 2 bases and J 1 base, with 8 bases left between them. CDR1 and CDR2 (germline): MNHNY, SVGAGI (reference sequence). The CDR3 totals 15 residues. The CDR3 spells CASSYAGGNTGELFF. The CDR3 nucleotides are TGTGCCAGCAGTTACGCTGGGGGGAACACCGGGGAGCTGTTTTTT.

This clonotype showed up many times. This sequence joins TRBV3-1 and TRBJ2-3; no clear D gene. Between the trimmed V and J ends, which lost 2 bases and 2 bases, there was a span of 8 bases. The germline V gene encodes CDR1 LGHDT and CDR2 YNNKEL (reference sequence). The length of the CDR3 is 14 residues. CDR3 sequence: CASSQRPNTDTQYF. Here the CDR3 DNA reads TGTGCCAGCAGCCAACGCCCGAACACAGATACGCAGTATTTT.

This clonotype was seen a handful of times. The gene calls are TRBV9 and TRBJ2-3, with D maybe TRBD1 (5 bases). Germline V gene sequence: CDR1 SGDLS, CDR2 YYNGEE. The ends were cut back, 3 bases at V and 4 bases at J, with 9 bases in the middle. CDR3 length: 13 residues. DNA for the CDR3: TGTGCCAGCAGCGAGGGGATTCCAGATACGCAGTATTTT. Translation: CASSEGIPDTQYF.

This clonotype was seen a handful of times. This rearrangement joins TRBV4-3 to TRBJ2-3; possibly TRBD2 for D (6 bases). Germline values: CDR1 LGHNA, CDR2 YSLEER. This CDR3 spans 16 amino acids. V lost 0 bases, J lost 5 bases, and 15 bases lay in between. In DNA form, the CDR3 reads TGCGCCAGCAGCCAAGAGACAGCGGGTTTGGTAGATACGCAGTATTTT. It yields the protein CASSQETAGLVDTQYF.

The rearrangement joins TRBV29-1 to TRBJ2-3; 10 nucleotides match TRBD2. The CDR3 totals 13 residues. Germline V gene lookup returns CDR1 SQVTM and CDR2 ANQGSEA. V was clipped by 8 bases and J by 3 bases; unmatched bases: 5. The DNA of the CDR3 is TGCAGCTTTCCGGGACTAGCGACAGATACGCAGTATTTT. Protein: CSFPGLATDTQYF.

This clonotype has a count of ten or more. V and J are TRBV24-1 and TRBJ1-1, with D unclear. Trimming removed 4 bases at V and 1 base at J, with 12 bases between. From germline, CDR1 is KGHDR and CDR2 SFDVKD. The CDR3 has 15 amino acids. CDR3 residues: CATSDLDGKNTEAFF. The CDR3 DNA follows: TGTGCCACCAGTGACTTGGACGGGAAGAACACTGAAGCTTTCTTT.

This clonotype was counted many times. This CDR3 is CASSPHLDRPYNEQFF. CDR3 in DNA: TGTGCCAGCAGTCCTCACTTGGACAGGCCCTACAATGAGCAGTTCTTC. This sequence joins TRBV27 and TRBJ2-1; 7 nucleotides agree with TRBD1. The CDR3 spans 16 residues. Germline trimming cut 5 bases from V and 2 bases from J; bases unmatched to any gene: 9. CDR1 is MNHEY, CDR2 SMNVEV, per germline (reference sequence).

V and J are TRBV5-1 and TRBJ1-1; no reliable D call. The CDR3 extends over 15 amino acids. Trimming cost V 3 bases and J 0 bases, with 12 bases left between them. The germline V gene encodes CDR1 SGHRS and CDR2 YFSETQ. CDR3 loop: CASSSGRGMNTEAFF. CDR3 nucleotide sequence: TGCGCCAGCAGCTCCGGACGGGGAATGAACACTGAAGCTTTCTTT.

This clonotype occurred many times. The chain combines TRBV2 with TRBJ1-2; D call uncertain. This CDR3 is built from 13 residues. The V and J ends lost 1 base and 0 bases respectively, with 3 bases between them. Germline loops: CDR1 SNHLY, CDR2 FYNNEI. The CDR3 region is CASSEGANYGYTF. The CDR3 DNA follows: TGTGCCAGCAGTGAAGGAGCTAACTATGGCTACACCTTC.

This clonotype was counted between two and nine times. This chain links TRBV12-3 or TRBV12-4 with TRBJ2-5, with 11 bases matching TRBD1. The CDR3 is 15 amino acids. V was clipped by 5 bases and J by 5 bases; unmatched bases: 7. CDR3 DNA: TGTGCCAGCAGTACCCGGACAGGGGGCTATGAGACCCAGTACTTC. Its protein is CASSTRTGGYETQYF.

This clonotype has at least ten counts. The genes are TRBV28 and TRBJ2-7; D gene unclear. Germline CDR1 MDHEN, CDR2 SYDVKM. The V end was cut by 5 bases, the J end by 3 bases, with 11 bases between. The CDR3 sequence is 13 residues long. CDR3 in amino acids: CASSPIPHYEQYF. For the CDR3, the DNA is TGTGCCAGCAGTCCTATACCCCACTACGAGCAGTACTTC.

This clonotype was observed at least ten times. This chain links TRBV9 with TRBJ2-4; 9 bases match TRBD1. Germline CDR1 and CDR2: SGDLS and YYNGEE. Losses at the gene ends were 0 bases for V and 3 bases for J; bases not matched to a gene: 7. CDR3 size: 17 residues. In nucleotides, the CDR3 is TGTGCCAGCAGCGTAGATCCGGGACAGGGCGGCAAAAACATTCAGTACTTC. This gives the protein CASSVDPGQGGKNIQYF.

This clonotype was observed a handful of times. The chain links TRBV5-1 to TRBJ1-1; possible D gene TRBD1, 5 bases. Trimming pared 0 bases from V and 1 base from J, leaving 19 bases between. The CDR3 extends over 18 amino acids. CDR1 and CDR2 from the germline V gene are SGHRS and YFSETQ. CDR3 protein: CASSLALERQSANTEAFF. The DNA of the CDR3 is TGCGCCAGCAGCTTGGCCCTTGAACGACAGTCGGCGAACACTGAAGCTTTCTTT. The whole variable domain, remainder taken from reference TRBV5-1 and TRBJ1-1, is KAGVTQTPRYLIKTRGQQVTLSCSPISGHRSVSWYQQTPGQGLQFLFEYFSETQRNKGNFPGRFSGRQFSNSRSEMNVSTLELGDSALYLCASSLALERQSANTEAFFGQGTRLTVV.